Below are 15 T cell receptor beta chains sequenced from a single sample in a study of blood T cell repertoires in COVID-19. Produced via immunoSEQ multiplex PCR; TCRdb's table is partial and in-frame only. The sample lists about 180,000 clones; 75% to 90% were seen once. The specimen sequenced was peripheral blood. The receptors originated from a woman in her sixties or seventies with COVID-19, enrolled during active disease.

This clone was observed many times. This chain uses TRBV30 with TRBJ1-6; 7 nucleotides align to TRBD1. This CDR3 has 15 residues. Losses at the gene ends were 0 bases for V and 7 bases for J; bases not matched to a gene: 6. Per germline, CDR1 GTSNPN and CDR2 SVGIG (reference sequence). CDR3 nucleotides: TGTGCCTGGAGTGTTATAGACAGGGAAAATTCACCCCTCCACTTT. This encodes CAWSVIDRENSPLHF.

The DNA of the CDR3 is TGTGCCAGCAGTCGTAGCGGGAGGGCCCCCCTATCCTACAATGAGCAGTTCTTC. It encodes CASSRSGRAPLSYNEQFF. This chain joins TRBV6-6 and TRBJ2-1, with TRBD2 matching over 11 bases. CDR1 and CDR2 from the germline V gene are MNHNY and SVGAGI (reference sequence). V gave up 5 bases and J gave up 1 base; unmatched junction bases: 10. The CDR3 consists of 18 residues.

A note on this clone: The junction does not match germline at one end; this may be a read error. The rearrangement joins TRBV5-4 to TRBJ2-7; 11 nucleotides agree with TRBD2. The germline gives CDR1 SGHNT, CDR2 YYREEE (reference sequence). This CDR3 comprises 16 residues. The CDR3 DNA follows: TGTGCCAGCAGCTTTTGGCTAGCGGGAGGCCTGGGTCAGTTCGACTTC. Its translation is CASSFWLAGGLGQFDF.

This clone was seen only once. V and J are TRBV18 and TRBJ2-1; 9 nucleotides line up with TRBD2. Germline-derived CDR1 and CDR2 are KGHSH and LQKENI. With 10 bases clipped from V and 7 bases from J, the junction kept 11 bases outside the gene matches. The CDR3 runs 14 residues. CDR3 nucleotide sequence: TGTGCCACTTCGGCTCTGCGGGGGGGGAATGAGCAGTTCTTC. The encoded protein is CATSALRGGNEQFF.

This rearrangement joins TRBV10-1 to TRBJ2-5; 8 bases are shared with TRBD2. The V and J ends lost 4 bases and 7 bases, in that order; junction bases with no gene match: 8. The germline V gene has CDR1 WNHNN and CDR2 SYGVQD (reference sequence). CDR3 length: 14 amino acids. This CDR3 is CASSAGTRGGTQYF. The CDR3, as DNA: TGCGCCAGCAGTGCCGGGACTAGGGGTGGGACCCAGTACTTC.

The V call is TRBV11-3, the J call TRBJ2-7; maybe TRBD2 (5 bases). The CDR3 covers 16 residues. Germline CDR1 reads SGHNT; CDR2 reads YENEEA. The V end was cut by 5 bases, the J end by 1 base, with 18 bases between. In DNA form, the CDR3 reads TGTGCCAGCAGCGCCGGGCGGAGCGGCTCATCCTACGAGCAGTACTTC. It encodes CASSAGRSGSSYEQYF.

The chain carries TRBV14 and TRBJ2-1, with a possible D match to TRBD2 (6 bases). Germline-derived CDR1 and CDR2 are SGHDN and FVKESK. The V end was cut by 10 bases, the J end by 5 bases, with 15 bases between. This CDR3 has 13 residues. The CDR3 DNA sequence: TGTGCCACCCAGCGGGCCTTCGACAATGAGCAGTTCTTC. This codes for CATQRAFDNEQFF.

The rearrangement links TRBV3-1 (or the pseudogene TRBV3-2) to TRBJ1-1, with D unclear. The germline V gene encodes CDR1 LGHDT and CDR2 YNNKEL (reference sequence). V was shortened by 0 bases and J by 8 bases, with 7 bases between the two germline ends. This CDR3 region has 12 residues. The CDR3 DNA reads TGTGCCAGCAGCCAAGAGAGCGGGGAAGCTTTCTTT. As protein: CASSQESGEAFF.

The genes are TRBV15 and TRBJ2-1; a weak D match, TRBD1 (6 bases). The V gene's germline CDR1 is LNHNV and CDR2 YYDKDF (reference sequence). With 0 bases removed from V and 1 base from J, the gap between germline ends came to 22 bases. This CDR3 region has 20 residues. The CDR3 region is CATSRDFTRARDISYNEQFF. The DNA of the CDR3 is TGTGCCACCAGCAGAGATTTTACCAGGGCCCGGGACATTTCCTACAATGAGCAGTTCTTC.

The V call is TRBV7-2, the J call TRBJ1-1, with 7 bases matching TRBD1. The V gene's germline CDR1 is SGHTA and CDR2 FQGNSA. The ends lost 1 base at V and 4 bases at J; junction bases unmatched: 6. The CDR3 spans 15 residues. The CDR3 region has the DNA TGTGCCAGCAGCTTAGAGGGGGCGGGGAGCACTGAAGCTTTCTTT. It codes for CASSLEGAGSTEAFF. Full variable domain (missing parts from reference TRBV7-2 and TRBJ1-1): GAGVSQSPSNKVTEKGKDVELRCDPISGHTALYWYRQSLGQGLEFLIYFQGNSAPDKSGLPSDRFSAERTGGSVSTLTIQRTQQEDSAVYLCASSLEGAGSTEAFFGQGTRLTVV.

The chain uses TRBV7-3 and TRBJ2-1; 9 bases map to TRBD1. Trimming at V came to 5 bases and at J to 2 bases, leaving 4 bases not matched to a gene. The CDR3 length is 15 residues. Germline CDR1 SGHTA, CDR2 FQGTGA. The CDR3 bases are TGTGCCAGCAGCCCGGACAGGGGACCCTACAATGAGCAGTTCTTC. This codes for CASSPDRGPYNEQFF.

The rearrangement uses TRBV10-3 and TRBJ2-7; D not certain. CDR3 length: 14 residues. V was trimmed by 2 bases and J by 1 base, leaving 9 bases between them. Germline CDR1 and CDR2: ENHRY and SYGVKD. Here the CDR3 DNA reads TGTGCCATCAGTGAGGGCAGTAAATCCTACGAGCAGTACTTC. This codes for CAISEGSKSYEQYF.

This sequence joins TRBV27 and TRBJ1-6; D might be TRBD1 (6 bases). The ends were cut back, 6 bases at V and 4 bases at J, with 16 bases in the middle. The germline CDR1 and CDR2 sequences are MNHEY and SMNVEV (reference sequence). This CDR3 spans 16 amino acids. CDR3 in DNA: TGTGCCAGCAGAAGGGAGCAGGGGAATTATAATTCACCCCTCCACTTT. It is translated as CASRREQGNYNSPLHF.

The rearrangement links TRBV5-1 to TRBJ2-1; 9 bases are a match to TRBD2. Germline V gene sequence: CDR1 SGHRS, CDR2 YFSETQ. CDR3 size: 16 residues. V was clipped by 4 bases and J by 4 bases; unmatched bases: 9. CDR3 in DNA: TGCGCCAGCAGCGGTAATAGCGGGAGCCCATACAATGAGCAGTTCTTC. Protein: CASSGNSGSPYNEQFF.

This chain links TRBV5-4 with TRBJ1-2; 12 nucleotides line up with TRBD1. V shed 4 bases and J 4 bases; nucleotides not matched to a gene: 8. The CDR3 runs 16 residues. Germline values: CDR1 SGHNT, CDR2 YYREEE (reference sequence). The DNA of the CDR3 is TGTGCCAGCAGCATGGGACAGGGGGCGCAAGGCTATGGCTACACCTTC. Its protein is CASSMGQGAQGYGYTF.